This T cell receptor (beta chain) was sequenced in a study of Graves' ophthalmopathy and Graves' hyperthyroidism. The authors amplified TCR beta CDR3 regions from RNA transcripts. The first-round RT-PCR employed HTBI primers together with the Qiagen OneStep RT-PCR kit. A multiplex PCR was then performed as the second round. TCRdb re-called the multiplex PCR reads through MiXCR, storing one row per CDR3 protein. The data contain around 340,000 distinct CDR3 sequences, roughly a sixth of them seen just once; the ten biggest clones take up about 12%. Out of roughly 9.3 ml of fresh peripheral blood, PBMCs were obtained. The CDR3 totals 18 residues. Per germline, CDR1 SNHLY and CDR2 FYNNEI. The V and J ends lost 9 bases and 2 bases respectively, with 25 bases between them. This clonotype was counted at least ten times.

The source material was peripheral blood. The clonotype was recovered from an adult man with Graves' ophthalmopathy. The rearrangement uses TRBV2 and TRBJ2-2, with D unclear. CDR3 region: CASRLTSSPRINTGELFF. DNA for the CDR3: TGTGCCAGTAGACTCACAAGCAGCCCACGTATAAACACCGGGGAGCTGTTTTTT.